Detailed here is one T cell receptor beta chain. Time point meaning: recipient sample about 28 days before transplant, after cytoreduction. The data were taken from a study of T cell clonotyping in hematopoietic cell transplantation. TCRdb's table, derived via immunoSEQ multiplex PCR, lists solely in-frame clones and lacks some. The table includes tens of thousands of clones, over 85% detected once. The germline gives CDR1 DFQATT, CDR2 SNEGSKA (reference sequence). This CDR3 region has 10 residues. V lost 3 bases and J 4 bases, leaving 3 bases between the germline ends. The sequence was collected from a man aged 35 to 55 with chronic myeloid leukemia. Some clones in this sample may be carry-over from other donors' samples. V gene TRBV20-1 combines with J gene TRBJ1-2; D not certain. Sequencing was performed on peripheral blood mononuclear cells, taken before stem cell transplant. In DNA form, the CDR3 reads TGCAGTGCTAGGCTCTATGGCTACACCTTC. Translating it yields CSARLYGYTF.